There are many counts of the clone carrying this T cell receptor beta chain. After removal of 3 bases from V and 7 bases from J, the junction contained 0 bases not matched to a gene. This CDR3 has 13 residues. Germline-derived CDR1 and CDR2 are SEHNR and FQNEAQ (reference sequence). This record comes from a study of blood T cell repertoires in COVID-19. Study-level information: Italy, Spain and the United States were the sources of the convalescent and acute COVID-19 samples. The analysed material was cDNA or gDNA that came from T cells, B-cell-depleted T cells, or PBMCs.

Original processing notes: Reference gene primer amplification yielded estimated nucleated cell counts. TCRdb keeps only in-frame clones here, not all; method: immunoSEQ multiplex PCR. V and J calls and clone size are given by that table; D and trimming were obtained from the DNA. The table includes 150,000 to 200,000 clones, around 79% detected once. The receptor was isolated from a man between 50 and 59 years old who had recovered from COVID-19. This chain uses TRBV7-9 with TRBJ1-6, with 7 positions matching TRBD1. Sequencing was done on a sample of peripheral blood. CDR3 loop: CASSLGQNSPLHF. Here the CDR3 DNA reads TGTGCCAGCAGCTTGGGACAGAATTCACCCCTCCACTTT.